Below, 12 T cell receptor beta chains from the same sample are listed, as sequenced in a study of PD-1 blockade in classical Hodgkin lymphoma (TCRdb year 2020). Library generation was performed with the immunoSEQ multiplex PCR assay. In its TCRdb copy, this immuneACCESS table keeps in-frame sequences only and misses some clones. Where compared with another copy, unresolved V genes explain less than half of these, and the others have no known cause. Counted in this sample were roughly 17,000 clones; 80% to 90% of them appeared once. The ten largest account for about 13% of the sample. What the time point label conveys for this sample: cycle 4 day 1 (C4D1), after 6 weeks of nivolumab. Relapse after autologous stem cell transplantation had occurred in all trial patients, and cohorts A, B and C were distinguished by prior brentuximab vedotin exposure. This sample comprised peripheral blood mononuclear cells (PBMCs), obtained before the fourth cycle of nivolumab. The receptors were sampled from a human donor with classical Hodgkin lymphoma.

Only one count was recorded for this clone. J is TRBJ1-6 and V is TRBV7-9; a weak D match, TRBD1 (5 bases). This CDR3 comprises 17 residues. Germline-derived CDR1 and CDR2 are SEHNR and FQNEAQ (reference sequence). The germline V and J ends were trimmed by 4 bases and 3 bases, with 16 bases remaining between them. The CDR3 DNA is TGTGCCAGCAGCTCTCGGGAGGGGACTGGCTATAATTCACCCCTCCACTTT. This sequence encodes CASSSREGTGYNSPLHF. Full variable domain (missing parts from reference TRBV7-9 and TRBJ1-6): DTGVSQNPRHKITKRGQNVTFRCDPISEHNRLYWYRQTLGQGPEFLTYFQNEAQLEKSRLLSDRFSAERPKGSFSTLEIQRTEQGDSAMYLCASSSREGTGYNSPLHFGNGTRLTVT.

The V and J genes are TRBV9 and TRBJ2-6; D is uncertain. Germline CDR1 is SGDLS and CDR2 is YYNGEE. This CDR3 is 16 amino acids long. V lost 4 bases and J 0 bases, leaving 11 bases between the germline ends. The CDR3 loop is CASSLTDTSGANVLTF. The DNA of the CDR3 is TGTGCCAGCAGCCTTACCGACACCTCTGGGGCCAACGTCCTGACTTTC.

V is TRBV6-5 and J is TRBJ1-5; D not resolved. With 6 bases removed from V and 2 bases from J, the gap between germline ends came to 11 bases. Germline CDR1 reads MNHEY; CDR2 reads SVGAGI. The CDR3 is made up of 14 amino acids. CDR3 bases: TGTGCCAGCAGCCCCCAGGAGCGCAATCAGCCCCAGCATTTT. This gives the protein CASSPQERNQPQHF.

This clone was observed a single time. J is TRBJ2-7 and V is TRBV6-1, with TRBD1 matching 10 bases. The CDR3 extends over 13 amino acids. In germline, CDR1 is MNHNS, CDR2 SASEGT. Losses at the gene ends were 8 bases for V and 4 bases for J; bases not matched to a gene: 5. CDR3 nucleotides: TGTGCCAGCCGGACAGGGGGTGTTTACGAGCAGTACTTC. It codes for CASRTGGVYEQYF.

With respect to this clone: Germline is not matched at one junction end, which may reflect a read error. CDR3 DNA sequence: TGTGCCAGCACCTTAGGGTCAGTTACAACGGAGACCCAGTACTTC. This gives the protein CASTLGSVTTETQYF. The chain has TRBV7-2 and TRBJ2-5, with D unclear. The CDR3 spans 15 residues. From germline, CDR1 is SGHTA and CDR2 FQGNSA.

The genes are TRBV9 and TRBJ1-6, with 7 bases aligning to TRBD1. Germline V gene sequence: CDR1 SGDLS, CDR2 YYNGEE. The V segment lost 3 bases and the J segment 6 bases; nucleotides outside the gene matches: 6. The CDR3 sequence is 15 residues long. CDR3: CASSARQGGNSPLHF. The CDR3 DNA sequence: TGTGCCAGCAGCGCCCGACAGGGAGGTAATTCACCCCTCCACTTT.

A few counts support this clone. Other DNA sequences within the sample encode an identical CDR3. V gene TRBV5-1 combines with J gene TRBJ2-7; 10 nucleotides line up with TRBD2. The V gene's germline CDR1 is SGHRS and CDR2 YFSETQ. The CDR3 is made up of 14 amino acids. Trimming at V came to 1 base and at J to 2 bases, leaving 0 bases not matched to a gene. This CDR3 reads CASSLSGGAYEQYF. The CDR3 nucleotides are TGCGCCAGCAGCTTGAGCGGGGGGGCCTACGAGCAGTACTTC.

The sample holds one count of this clone. The genes are TRBV6-5 and TRBJ1-3; the D gene is possibly TRBD1 (6 bases). Trimming pared 6 bases from V and 11 bases from J, leaving 20 bases between. CDR1 and CDR2 from the germline V gene are MNHEY and SVGAGI. This CDR3 has 14 residues. The CDR3 protein is CASSYGTPASPIYF. CDR3 coding DNA: TGTGCCAGCAGCTACGGGACACCCGCCAGCCCCATATATTTT.

This chain joins TRBV7-9 and TRBJ1-4; D may be TRBD1 (5 bases). The CDR3 is 15 amino acids. V dropped 1 base and J dropped 4 bases, with 10 bases sitting between them. CDR1 SEHNR and CDR2 FQNEAQ come from the germline V gene (reference sequence). The CDR3 loop is CASSLESGLNEKLFF. The CDR3 region has the DNA TGTGCCAGCAGCTTAGAGTCGGGGCTTAATGAAAAACTGTTTTTT.

This chain links TRBV5-1 with TRBJ1-5, with D unresolved. Trimming removed 7 bases from V and 4 bases from J, with 15 bases in between. The CDR3 covers 14 residues. CDR1 and CDR2 from the germline V gene are SGHRS and YFSETQ. DNA of the CDR3: TGCGCCAGCCGTGTGGCGGACGCAAATCAGCCCCAGCATTTT. Encoded protein: CASRVADANQPQHF. The full variable domain, rest sourced from reference TRBV5-1 and TRBJ1-5, is KAGVTQTPRYLIKTRGQQVTLSCSPISGHRSVSWYQQTPGQGLQFLFEYFSETQRNKGNFPGRFSGRQFSNSRSEMNVSTLELGDSALYLCASRVADANQPQHFGDGTRLSIL.

This rearrangement joins TRBV5-1 to TRBJ2-5; 8 bases fit TRBD1. The trim removed 3 bases at V and 2 bases at J, leaving 6 bases unmatched. Germline V gives CDR1 SGHRS, CDR2 YFSETQ. This CDR3 comprises 15 residues. The DNA for the CDR3 is TGCGCCAGCAGCTCGACAGGGGTTTTACAAGAGACCCAGTACTTC. Protein product: CASSSTGVLQETQYF.

The V gene is TRBV7-2, the J gene TRBJ1-6, with D maybe TRBD1 (5 bases). Germline V lookup: CDR1 SGHTA, CDR2 FQGNSA. V gave up 0 bases and J gave up 13 bases, with 7 bases separating them. This CDR3 spans 12 amino acids. The CDR3 here is CASSLARDPLHF. The CDR3 region has the DNA TGTGCCAGCAGCTTAGCGCGGGACCCCCTCCACTTT.